The 28 T cell receptor beta chains listed next were all sequenced from one sample in a study of shared T cell receptors in the human thymus. Sequenced by immunoSEQ multiplex PCR; TCRdb stores in-frame clones only, minus some. Of about 540,000 clones in the sample, 70% to 80% were seen once. The same sample was also studied in work on human thymus T cells.

Material for sequencing was thymocytes. These receptors were collected from a boy under two years old with a congenital heart defect.

The V and J genes are TRBV25-1 and TRBJ2-1; TRBD1 agrees at 7 bases. V was pared by 6 bases and J by 15 bases, with 8 bases of the junction left unmatched. This CDR3 is 11 amino acids long. The germline V gene has CDR1 MGHDK and CDR2 SYGVNS. The CDR3 here is CASSPRTGLFF. The CDR3, as DNA: TGTGCCAGCAGCCCTCGGACAGGCCTGTTCTTC.

The chain couples TRBV6-6 to TRBJ1-2; D remains ambiguous. Deletions cut 0 bases from V and 8 bases from J, with 19 bases between. The germline V gene has CDR1 MNHNY and CDR2 SVGAGI (reference sequence). The CDR3 totals 16 residues. The CDR3 protein is CASSYSRLRRLGGYTF. The CDR3 DNA follows: TGTGCCAGCAGTTACTCGAGGTTACGGCGCCTAGGAGGCTACACCTTC.

V gene TRBV9 combines with J gene TRBJ2-3, with 8 bases identical to TRBD2. The trim removed 4 bases at V and 6 bases at J, leaving 10 bases unmatched. This CDR3 is 15 amino acids long. Germline V gene sequence: CDR1 SGDLS, CDR2 YYNGEE. In nucleotides, the CDR3 is TGTGCCAGCAGCCCCCAGCGGGAGTGTAGGGATACGCAGTATTTT. Amino acids: CASSPQRECRDTQYF.

The CDR3 protein is CASSESLRSGGEQYF. The CDR3 nucleotides are TGCGCCAGCAGTGAGTCGCTAAGGTCCGGAGGCGAGCAGTACTTC. The chain has TRBV10-2 and TRBJ2-7; D might be TRBD2 (5 bases). Germline V lookup: CDR1 WSHSY, CDR2 SAAADI. The CDR3 is made up of 15 amino acids. Trimming took 0 bases from V and 6 from J, leaving 15 bases between them.

The genes are TRBV25-1 and TRBJ2-7, with TRBD2 matching 11 bases. J gave up 8 bases and V 5 bases, and 11 bases lay outside the gene matches. The CDR3 extends over 15 amino acids. CDR1 is MGHDK, CDR2 SYGVNS, per germline. CDR3 amino acids: CASSSRLAGLGKQYF. The CDR3 DNA is TGTGCCAGCAGTTCCCGACTAGCGGGGCTTGGTAAGCAGTACTTC.

J is TRBJ2-1 and V is TRBV10-1; 11 positions agree with TRBD2. CDR3 length equals 16 residues. J gave up 5 bases and V 6 bases, and 9 bases lay outside the gene matches. The germline CDR1 and CDR2 sequences are WNHNN and SYGVQD (reference sequence). This chain's CDR3 is CASRNLSGRVNNEQFF. Written as DNA, the CDR3 is TGCGCCAGCAGAAACCTTAGCGGGAGGGTGAACAATGAGCAGTTCTTC.

The chain has TRBV7-9 and TRBJ1-1; TRBD1 matches at 7 bases. Trimming took 5 bases from V and 8 from J; bases not matched to a gene: 11. CDR1 is SEHNR, CDR2 FQNEAQ, per germline (reference sequence). The CDR3 length is 14 residues. For the CDR3, the DNA is TGTGCCAGCAGCCCAAGACGCACGGGACAGGAAGCTTTCTTT. This encodes CASSPRRTGQEAFF.

This rearrangement joins TRBV30 to TRBJ2-1, with 11 bases that match TRBD2. CDR1 is GTSNPN and CDR2 is SVGIG in the germline V gene (reference sequence). With V trimmed by 2 bases and J by 5 bases, 11 bases remained unmatched. There are 17 residues in the CDR3. CDR3 sequence: CAWSPGGGTSGNNEQFF. CDR3 nucleotides: TGTGCCTGGAGTCCGGGGGGAGGGACTAGCGGAAACAATGAGCAGTTCTTC.

This clone was observed a few times. The chain uses TRBV6-4 and TRBJ1-2; D uncertain. The V end lost 2 bases, the J end lost 2 bases, and 3 bases lay between the germline ends. The CDR3 consists of 12 residues. Per the germline V gene, CDR1 is MRHNA and CDR2 is SNTAGT. CDR3 in amino acids: CASSDPNYGYTF. DNA of the CDR3: TGTGCCAGCAGTGACCCAAACTATGGCTACACCTTC.

This clone has more than one count but fewer than ten. This chain joins TRBV5-4 and TRBJ2-4; 7 nucleotides line up with TRBD2. Unmatched junction bases numbered 5, after V lost 0 bases and J lost 2 bases. Per germline, CDR1 SGHNT and CDR2 YYREEE (reference sequence). The CDR3 sequence is 16 residues long. This chain's CDR3 is CASSLERGSSKNIQYF. The DNA of the CDR3 is TGTGCCAGCAGCTTGGAACGCGGGAGTTCCAAAAACATTCAGTACTTC.

This chain joins TRBV19 and TRBJ1-3, with TRBD1 matching 7 bases. Per the germline V gene, CDR1 is LNHDA and CDR2 is SQIVND (reference sequence). V shed 7 bases, J shed 2 bases, and the junction held 8 bases outside the gene matches. There are 15 residues in the CDR3. CDR3 loop: CASTRTGAAGNTIYF. CDR3 coding DNA: TGTGCCAGTACCAGAACAGGGGCGGCTGGAAACACCATATATTTT.

The rearrangement links TRBV11-2 to TRBJ2-1; perhaps TRBD1 as D (6 bases). V lost 3 bases to trimming and J lost 2 bases, with 14 bases between them. The CDR3 extends over 16 amino acids. Germline lookup yields CDR1 SGHAT and CDR2 FQNNGV. The CDR3: CASSFGTGSPYNEQFF. For the CDR3, the DNA is TGTGCCAGCAGCTTCGGCACAGGGAGTCCCTACAATGAGCAGTTCTTC. Based on the CDR3 plus reference TRBV11-2 and TRBJ2-1, the full variable domain is EAGVAQSPRYKIIEKRQSVAFWCNPISGHATLYWYQQILGQGPKLLIQFQNNGVVDDSQLPKDRFSAERLKGVDSTLKIQPAKLEDSAVYLCASSFGTGSPYNEQFFGPGTRLTVL.

The chain joins TRBV29-1 to TRBJ1-1, with 8 bases identical to TRBD1. The V segment lost 6 bases and the J segment 4 bases; nucleotides outside the gene matches: 7. The CDR3 is made up of 13 amino acids. The germline CDR1 and CDR2 sequences are SQVTM and ANQGSEA. CDR3 coding DNA: TGCAGCGTCAGACAGGGGACGGGCACTGAAGCTTTCTTT. Protein product: CSVRQGTGTEAFF. The variable domain in full, completed from reference TRBV29-1 and TRBJ1-1, reads SAVISQKPSRDICQRGTSLTIQCQVDSQVTMMFWYRQQPGQSLTLIATANQGSEATYESGFVIDKFPISRPNLTFSTLTVSNMSPEDSSIYLCSVRQGTGTEAFFGQGTRLTVV.

V and J are TRBV30 and TRBJ2-7; possibly TRBD2 for D (5 bases). The CDR3 length is 14 residues. Trimming took off 2 bases at V and 0 bases at J, with 11 bases between the two ends. Germline loops: CDR1 GTSNPN, CDR2 SVGIG (reference sequence). The CDR3 spells CAWSTPGISYEQYF. The CDR3 region has the DNA TGTGCCTGGAGTACCCCCGGGATCTCCTACGAGCAGTACTTC.

The chain carries TRBV12-5 and TRBJ2-7; 9 nucleotides align to TRBD1. V lost 1 base and J lost 6; bases outside the gene matches: 10. CDR1 LGHNT and CDR2 FRNRAP come from the germline V gene. The CDR3 extends over 16 amino acids. The CDR3: CASGLGNPGQGFEQYF. CDR3 in DNA: TGTGCTAGTGGTTTGGGAAATCCGGGACAGGGATTCGAGCAGTACTTC.

This rearrangement joins TRBV29-1 to TRBJ1-1; D ambiguous. V lost 5 bases, J lost 7 bases, and 17 bases lay in between. CDR1 and CDR2 from the germline V gene are SQVTM and ANQGSEA. The CDR3 length is 13 residues. CDR3 amino acids: CSVLFWWSREAFF. In nucleotides, the CDR3 is TGCAGCGTTTTATTCTGGTGGTCGCGTGAAGCTTTCTTT.

The J gene is TRBJ2-7, the V gene TRBV13; D perhaps matches TRBD2 (5 bases). V was shortened by 5 bases and J by 7 bases, with 18 bases between the two germline ends. CDR1 and CDR2 from the germline V gene are PRHDT and FYEKMQ (reference sequence). CDR3 size: 14 residues. The CDR3 DNA sequence: TGTGCCAGCAGCCCCGGACTGGCCGTCTCGGAGCAGTACTTC. Protein product: CASSPGLAVSEQYF.

The chain links TRBV19 to TRBJ1-5; D gene ambiguous. Deletions cut 1 base from V and 0 bases from J, with 7 bases between. The CDR3 sequence is 15 residues long. Germline V lookup: CDR1 LNHDA, CDR2 SQIVND (reference sequence). The CDR3 spells CASSIGPNSNQPQHF. The CDR3 nucleotides are TGTGCCAGTAGTATAGGTCCTAATAGCAATCAGCCCCAGCATTTT. Full variable domain (outside the CDR3, taken from reference TRBV19 and TRBJ1-5): DGGITQSPKYLFRKEGQNVTLSCEQNLNHDAMYWYRQDPGQGLRLIYYSQIVNDFQKGDIAEGYSVSREKKESFPLTVTSAQKNPTAFYLCASSIGPNSNQPQHFGDGTRLSIL.

The chain has TRBV19 and TRBJ1-3; D unclear. Germline loops: CDR1 LNHDA, CDR2 SQIVND (reference sequence). V lost 9 bases and J lost 0, with 15 bases in between. This CDR3 contains 15 residues. The DNA of the CDR3 is TGTGCCAGCCGGATGACAAGTTACTCTGGAAACACCATATATTTT. This encodes CASRMTSYSGNTIYF.

The CDR3 DNA is TGTGCCAGTAGTATAGCCACAGGGGGAAAATCGGCCGGGGAGCTGTTTTTT. Translated, it gives CASSIATGGKSAGELFF. V gene TRBV19 combines with J gene TRBJ2-2; 8 bases map to TRBD1. Trimming took 1 base from V and 6 from J; bases not matched to a gene: 10. There are 17 residues in the CDR3. Germline V CDR1 and CDR2: LNHDA, SQIVND (reference sequence). Combining the CDR3 with reference TRBV19 and TRBJ2-2 gives the whole variable domain DGGITQSPKYLFRKEGQNVTLSCEQNLNHDAMYWYRQDPGQGLRLIYYSQIVNDFQKGDIAEGYSVSREKKESFPLTVTSAQKNPTAFYLCASSIATGGKSAGELFFGEGSRLTVL.

The chain uses TRBV19 and TRBJ1-5; a possible D gene is TRBD1 (6 bases). V lost 4 bases and J 0 bases, leaving 16 bases between the germline ends. The CDR3 sequence is 17 residues long. CDR1 is LNHDA, CDR2 SQIVND, per germline (reference sequence). The CDR3 sequence is CASSTSGGTYSNQPQHF. The CDR3 DNA is TGTGCCAGTAGTACCTCGGGGGGCACTTATAGCAATCAGCCCCAGCATTTT.

CDR3 DNA sequence: TGTGCCTGGAGTATAACTAGCGGGAGGTCCCTAGCCAAAAACATTCAGTACTTC. Protein sequence: CAWSITSGRSLAKNIQYF. The V call is TRBV30, the J call TRBJ2-4, with TRBD2 matching over 12 bases. CDR1 is GTSNPN, CDR2 SVGIG, per germline (reference sequence). The CDR3 contains 18 residues. Trimming at V came to 2 bases and at J to 0 bases, leaving 8 bases not matched to a gene.

This chain uses TRBV18 with TRBJ1-5; the D is unclear. V dropped 5 bases and J dropped 0 bases, with 5 bases sitting between them. CDR3 length: 13 residues. The germline V gene encodes CDR1 KGHSH and CDR2 LQKENI. CDR3 in amino acids: CASSSYSNQPQHF. Written as DNA, the CDR3 is TGTGCCAGCTCATCTTATAGCAATCAGCCCCAGCATTTT.

This clone was counted a single time. This chain connects TRBV2 to TRBJ1-2; 7 bases align to TRBD1. This CDR3 region has 14 residues. The germline V gene encodes CDR1 SNHLY and CDR2 FYNNEI. The trim removed 6 bases at V and 8 bases at J, leaving 12 bases unmatched. The DNA of the CDR3 is TGTGCCAGCAGCGATACCCGGACAGGTCGGGGCTACACCTTC. As protein: CASSDTRTGRGYTF.

The chain employs TRBV11-2 and TRBJ2-7; TRBD2 might be the D (5 bases). The CDR3 loop spans 11 amino acids. V was trimmed by 5 bases and J by 6 bases, leaving 8 bases between them. The germline gives CDR1 SGHAT, CDR2 FQNNGV. CDR3 nucleotide sequence: TGTGCCAGCAGCCCGCGGGCCGAGCAGTACTTC. This codes for CASSPRAEQYF.

The chain combines TRBV27 with TRBJ2-7; TRBD1 aligns across 7 bases. The germline V gene encodes CDR1 MNHEY and CDR2 SMNVEV (reference sequence). CDR3 length equals 16 residues. Trimming removed 3 bases from V and 4 bases from J; junction bases left unmatched: 12. In DNA form, the CDR3 reads TGTGCCAGCAGTTTCACCGGGACAGACGTTCTGTACGAGCAGTACTTC. This translates into CASSFTGTDVLYEQYF.

The chain combines TRBV4-1 with TRBJ2-2, with no clear D. V was shortened by 3 bases and J by 3 bases, with 11 bases between the two germline ends. CDR3 length equals 15 residues. The germline gives CDR1 MGHRA, CDR2 YSYEKL. The chain's CDR3 is CASSQARRDTGELFF. CDR3 coding DNA: TGCGCCAGCAGCCAGGCCCGCCGGGACACCGGGGAGCTGTTTTTT.

The chain recombines TRBV10-3 with TRBJ1-2; perhaps TRBD1 as D (5 bases). V lost 2 bases, J lost 4 bases, and 14 bases lay in between. Germline assignment: CDR1 ENHRY and CDR2 SYGVKD. The CDR3 consists of 15 residues. Here the CDR3 reads CAISEAGGKSYGYTF. The CDR3 nucleotides read TGTGCCATCAGTGAGGCGGGGGGTAAGAGCTATGGCTACACCTTC.